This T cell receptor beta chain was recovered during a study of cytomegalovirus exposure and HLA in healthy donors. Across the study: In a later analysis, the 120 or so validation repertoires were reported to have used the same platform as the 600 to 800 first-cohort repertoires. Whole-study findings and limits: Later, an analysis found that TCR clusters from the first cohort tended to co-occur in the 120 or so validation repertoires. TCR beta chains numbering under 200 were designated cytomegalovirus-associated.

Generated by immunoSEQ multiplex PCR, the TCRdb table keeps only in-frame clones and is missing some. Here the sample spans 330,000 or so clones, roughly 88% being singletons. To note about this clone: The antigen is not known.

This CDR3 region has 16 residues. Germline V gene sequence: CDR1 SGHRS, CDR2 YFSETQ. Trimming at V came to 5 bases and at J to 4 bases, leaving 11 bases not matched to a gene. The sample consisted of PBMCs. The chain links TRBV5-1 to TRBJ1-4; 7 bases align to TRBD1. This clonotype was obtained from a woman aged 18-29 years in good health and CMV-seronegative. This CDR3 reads CASSSGTEPNNEKLFF. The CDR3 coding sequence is TGCGCCAGCAGTTCCGGGACAGAACCGAATAATGAAAAACTGTTTTTT.